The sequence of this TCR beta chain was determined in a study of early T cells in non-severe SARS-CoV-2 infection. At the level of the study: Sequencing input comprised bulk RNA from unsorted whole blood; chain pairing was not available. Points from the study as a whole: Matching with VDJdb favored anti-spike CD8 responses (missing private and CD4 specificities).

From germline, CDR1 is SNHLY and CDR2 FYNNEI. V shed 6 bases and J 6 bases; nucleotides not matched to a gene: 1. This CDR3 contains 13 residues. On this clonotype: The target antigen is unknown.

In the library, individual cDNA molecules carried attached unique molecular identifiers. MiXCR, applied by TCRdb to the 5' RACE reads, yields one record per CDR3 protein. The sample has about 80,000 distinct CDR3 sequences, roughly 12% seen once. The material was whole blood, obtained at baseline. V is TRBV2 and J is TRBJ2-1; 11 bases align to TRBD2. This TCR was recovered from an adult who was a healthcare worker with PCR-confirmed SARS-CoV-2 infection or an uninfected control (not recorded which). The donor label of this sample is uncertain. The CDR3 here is CASRTSGINEQFF. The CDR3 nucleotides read TGTGCCAGCAGGACTAGCGGGATCAATGAGCAGTTCTTC.